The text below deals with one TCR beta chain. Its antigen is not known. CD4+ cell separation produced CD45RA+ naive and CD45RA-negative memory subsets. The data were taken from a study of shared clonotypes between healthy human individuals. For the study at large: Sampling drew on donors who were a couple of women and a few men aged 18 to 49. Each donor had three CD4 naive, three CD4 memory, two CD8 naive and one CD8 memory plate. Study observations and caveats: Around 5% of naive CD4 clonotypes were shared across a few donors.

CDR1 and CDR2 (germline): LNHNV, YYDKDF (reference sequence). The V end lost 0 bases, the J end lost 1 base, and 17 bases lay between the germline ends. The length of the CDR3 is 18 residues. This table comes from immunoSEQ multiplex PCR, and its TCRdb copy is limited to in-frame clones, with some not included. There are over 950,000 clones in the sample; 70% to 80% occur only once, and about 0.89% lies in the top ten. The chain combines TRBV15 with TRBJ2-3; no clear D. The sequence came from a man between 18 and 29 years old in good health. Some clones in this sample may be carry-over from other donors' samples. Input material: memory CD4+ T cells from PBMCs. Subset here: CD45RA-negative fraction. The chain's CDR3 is CATSREVVANPRTDTQYF. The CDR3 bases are TGTGCCACCAGCAGAGAGGTTGTTGCAAACCCCCGCACAGATACGCAGTATTTT. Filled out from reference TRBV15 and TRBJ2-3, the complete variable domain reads DAMVIQNPRYQVTQFGKPVTLSCSQTLNHNVMYWYQQKSSQAPKLLFHYYDKDFNNEADTPDNFQSRRPNTSFCFLDIRSPGLGDTAMYLCATSREVVANPRTDTQYFGPGTRLTVL.